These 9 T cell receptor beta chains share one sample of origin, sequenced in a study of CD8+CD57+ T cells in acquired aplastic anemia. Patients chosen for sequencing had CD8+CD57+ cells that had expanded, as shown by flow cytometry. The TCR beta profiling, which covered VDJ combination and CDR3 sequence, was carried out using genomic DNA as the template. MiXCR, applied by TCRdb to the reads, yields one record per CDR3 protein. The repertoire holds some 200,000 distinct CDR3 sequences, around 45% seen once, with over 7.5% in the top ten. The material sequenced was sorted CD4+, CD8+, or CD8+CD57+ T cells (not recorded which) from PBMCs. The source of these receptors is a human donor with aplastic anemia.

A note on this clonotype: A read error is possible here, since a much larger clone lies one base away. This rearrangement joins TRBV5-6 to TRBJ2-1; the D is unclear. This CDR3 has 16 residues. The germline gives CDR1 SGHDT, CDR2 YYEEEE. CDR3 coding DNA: TGTGCCAGCAGCTTGGCTTATCGGGTAACCTACAATGAGCAGTCCTTC. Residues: CASSLAYRVTYNEQSF.

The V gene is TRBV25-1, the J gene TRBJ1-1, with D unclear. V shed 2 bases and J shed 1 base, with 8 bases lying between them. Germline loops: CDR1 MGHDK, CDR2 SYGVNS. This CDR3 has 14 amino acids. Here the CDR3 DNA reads TGTGCCAGCAGTGAAATAGGTCAGAACACTGAAGCTTTCTTT. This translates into CASSEIGQNTEAFF.

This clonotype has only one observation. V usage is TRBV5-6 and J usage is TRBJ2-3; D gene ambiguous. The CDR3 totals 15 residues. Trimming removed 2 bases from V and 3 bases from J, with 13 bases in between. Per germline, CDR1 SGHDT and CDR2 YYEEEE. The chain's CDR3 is CASSLKPLGTDTQYF. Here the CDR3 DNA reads TGTGCCAGCAGCTTAAAGCCCCTAGGTACAGATACGCAGTATTTT.

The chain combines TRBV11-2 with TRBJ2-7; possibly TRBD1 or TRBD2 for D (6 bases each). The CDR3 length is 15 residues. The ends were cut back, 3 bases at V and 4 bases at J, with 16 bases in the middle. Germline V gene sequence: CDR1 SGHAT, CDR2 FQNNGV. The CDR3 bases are TGTGCCAGCAGCTTGGATTGGGGGGCTCAGTACGAGCAGTACTTC. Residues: CASSLDWGAQYEQYF.

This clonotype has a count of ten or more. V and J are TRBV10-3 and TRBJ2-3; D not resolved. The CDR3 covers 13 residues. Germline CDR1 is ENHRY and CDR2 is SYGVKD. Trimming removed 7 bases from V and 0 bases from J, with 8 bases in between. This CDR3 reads CAIKPASTDTQYF. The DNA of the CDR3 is TGTGCCATCAAACCGGCAAGCACAGATACGCAGTATTTT.

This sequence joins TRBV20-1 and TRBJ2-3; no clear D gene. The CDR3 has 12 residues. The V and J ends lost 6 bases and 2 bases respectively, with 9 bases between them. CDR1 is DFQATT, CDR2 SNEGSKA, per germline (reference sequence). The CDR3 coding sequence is TGCAGTGCGCTAGTTTCCACAGATACGCAGTATTTT. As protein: CSALVSTDTQYF.

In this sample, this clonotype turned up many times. The CDR3 sequence is CSAGRDRSPSNQPQHF. CDR3 nucleotide sequence: TGCAGTGCTGGAAGGGACCGATCCCCTTCCAATCAGCCCCAGCATTTT. The V gene is TRBV20-1, the J gene TRBJ1-5; D may be TRBD1 (5 bases). CDR3 length equals 16 residues. Germline V lookup: CDR1 DFQATT, CDR2 SNEGSKA (reference sequence). Trimming shortened V by 5 bases and J by 3 bases, and 20 bases separated the two germline ends.

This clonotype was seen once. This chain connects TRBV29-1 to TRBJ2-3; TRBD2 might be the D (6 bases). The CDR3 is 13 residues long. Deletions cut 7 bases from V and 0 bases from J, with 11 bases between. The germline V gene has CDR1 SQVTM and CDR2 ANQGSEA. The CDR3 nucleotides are TGCAGCGCCCCGGGGGTTAGCACAGATACGCAGTATTTT. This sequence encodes CSAPGVSTDTQYF.

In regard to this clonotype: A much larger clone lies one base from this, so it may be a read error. The CDR3 loop is CAISERTGTDTQYF. In nucleotides, the CDR3 is TGTGCCATCAGTGAGCGGACAGGCACAGATACGCAGTATTTT. The V and J genes are TRBV10-3 and TRBJ2-3; maybe TRBD1 (6 bases). From germline, CDR1 is ENHRY and CDR2 SYGVKD. V was shortened by 2 bases and J by 1 base, with 7 bases between the two germline ends. CDR3 length: 14 amino acids.